This T cell receptor beta chain was retrieved from a study of PD-L1 blockade in urothelial cancer. Method: immunoSEQ multiplex PCR; TCRdb's copy keeps in-frame clones and lacks some. The repertoire holds about 45,000 clones, about nine tenths seen once, with about 4% in the top ten. Germline-derived CDR1 and CDR2 are LNHNV and YYDKDF (reference sequence). J gave up 5 bases and V 10 bases, and 10 bases lay outside the gene matches. The CDR3 is made up of 14 amino acids. This clone was seen only a few times. V gene TRBV15 combines with J gene TRBJ1-4; 7 nucleotides agree with TRBD1. The source is a man aged 80 or over with urothelial cancer. This specimen was PBMCs, taken around atezolizumab (anti-PD-L1) treatment. CDR3 bases: TGTGCCAGCCGGACCGGGACAGAAAATGAAAAACTGTTTTTT. It yields the protein CASRTGTENEKLFF. The variable domain in full, completed from reference TRBV15 and TRBJ1-4, reads DAMVIQNPRYQVTQFGKPVTLSCSQTLNHNVMYWYQQKSSQAPKLLFHYYDKDFNNEADTPDNFQSRRPNTSFCFLDIRSPGLGDTAMYLCASRTGTENEKLFFGSGTQLSVL.